This record covers a single TCR beta chain. Its antigen is still unknown. The record originates from a study of T-cell reconstitution after alpha-beta-depleted transplantation in children. This CDR3 contains 15 residues. V lost 9 bases to trimming and J lost 8 bases; unmatched junction nucleotides: 16. Germline assignment: CDR1 LNHDA and CDR2 SQIVND (reference sequence). The TCRbeta library incorporated unique molecular identifiers. MiXCR, run by TCRdb on the PCR reads, gives a single entry per CDR3 protein. The data hold about 200,000 distinct CDR3 sequences, with roughly 7% observed a single time. Study observations and caveats: One year post-transplant, T-cell counts and diversity were largely derived from T cells produced anew. It was reported that alpha-beta T cells came from several hundred expanded graft clones (about two months after transplant).

Specimen: PBMCs, collected before TCRalphabeta/CD19-depleted stem cell transplant. The chain carries TRBV19 and TRBJ2-1; 7 nucleotides match TRBD2. This receptor was identified in a boy aged 2 to 9 with acute lymphoblastic leukemia, due to receive a stem cell transplant. The CDR3 sequence is CARVYCGEGPYEQFF. DNA of the CDR3: TGTGCCAGGGTCTATTGCGGGGAGGGCCCGTATGAGCAGTTCTTC. Based on the CDR3 plus reference TRBV19 and TRBJ2-1, the full variable domain is DGGITQSPKYLFRKEGQNVTLSCEQNLNHDAMYWYRQDPGQGLRLIYYSQIVNDFQKGDIAEGYSVSREKKESFPLTVTSAQKNPTAFYLCARVYCGEGPYEQFFGPGTRLTVL.